The 14 T cell receptor beta chains listed next were all sequenced from one sample in a study of tissue T cells after allogeneic stem cell transplantation. Time point in this sample: mouse harvest day 7 after allogeneic transplant. The graft held 10^6 splenic CD5+ T cells and 10^7 T-cell-depleted bone marrow cells. Sequencing was performed with immunoSEQ multiplex PCR; in TCRdb, only in-frame clones are kept and a portion is missing. The sample includes 8,000 to 8,500 clones, around 40% of them seen just once. Source material: skin. These receptors all come from a female BALB/c mouse given C57BL/6 T cells with graft-versus-host disease after an allogeneic hematopoietic cell transplant.

This clone is a singleton in its sample. Mouse names are used for the genes. The CDR3 is cut off 1 residue early in the read; its end comes from the germline J gene. The chain couples TRBV15 to TRBJ2-7; 10 bases map to TRBD2. Germline V CDR1 and CDR2: SGHND, FRSKSL. The CDR3 spans 13 residues. Trimming took 6 bases from V and 5 from J; bases not matched to a gene: 4. CDR3 sequence reads: CASRSGGAHEQYF. The DNA read from the CDR3 is TGTGCCAGCAGGTCTGGGGGGGCGCATGAACAGTAC.

As regards this clone: Genes and germline come from the mouse. The CDR3 region is CASSLQGQNTLYF. The covered CDR3 bases are TGTGCCAGCAGTCTTCAGGGTCAAAACACCTTGTAC. The genes are TRBV26 and TRBJ2-4; D not resolved. The sequence runs out 1 residue before the end of the CDR3; the remainder is reconstructed from the germline J gene. Germline V lookup: CDR1 KGHPV, CDR2 FQNQEV (reference sequence). The CDR3 totals 13 residues. Trimming pared 3 bases from V and 1 base from J, leaving 5 bases between. The variable domain in full, completed from reference TRBV26 and TRBJ2-4, reads NSKVIQTPRYLVKGQGQKAKMRCIPEKGHPVVFWYQQNKNNEFKFLINFQNQEVLQQIDMTEKRFSAECPSNSPCSLEIQSSEAGDSALYLCASSLQGQNTLYFGAGTRLSVL.

Points on this clone: Germline and genes: mouse. The read stops 1 residue short of the end of the CDR3; the missing end is completed from the germline J gene. V usage is TRBV20 and J usage is TRBJ1-5; possibly TRBD1 for D (5 bases). The germline V gene encodes CDR1 GFQATS and CDR2 STVNSAI. The CDR3 spans 13 residues. V was clipped by 4 bases and J by 4 bases, with 11 bases between them. This CDR3 is CGATGTVNQAPLF. CDR3 DNA (partial): TGTGGTGCTACTGGGACCGTTAACCAGGCTCCGCTT.

Turning to this clone: Mouse names are used for the genes. The read ends 1 residue shy of where the CDR3 ends; the end is completed using the germline J gene. The chain combines TRBV19 with TRBJ1-6; D perhaps matches TRBD1 (6 bases). TRBJ1-6 is given ORF status, its function remaining uncertain. The CDR3 has 16 amino acids. Germline loops: CDR1 FNHDT, CDR2 SITEND (reference sequence). Trimming removed 0 bases from V and 0 bases from J, with 7 bases in between. CDR3 sequence: CASSIGDNSYNSPLYF. The sequenced part of the CDR3 DNA is TGTGCCAGCAGTATAGGGGACAATTCCTATAATTCGCCCCTCTAC.

This clone appeared a single time. Any gene name here is a mouse gene name. The read comes to an end 1 residue before the CDR3 does, leaving the germline J gene to fill in the end. This rearrangement joins TRBV19 to TRBJ2-1; 11 bases fit TRBD2. Germline lookup yields CDR1 FNHDT and CDR2 SITEND (reference sequence). The V segment lost 4 bases and the J segment 13 bases; nucleotides outside the gene matches: 1. This CDR3 is built from 11 residues. CDR3 sequence reads: CASSHWGGQFF. The DNA read from the CDR3 is TGTGCCAGCAGTCACTGGGGGGGCCAGTTC.

This clone was detected only a few times. Mouse gene names apply. The read terminates 1 residue ahead of where the CDR3 ends, so the germline J gene completes it. The chain has TRBV26 and TRBJ2-1; 9 bases line up with TRBD2. Germline V gene data show CDR1 as KGHPV and CDR2 as FQNQEV (reference sequence). V lost 6 bases, J lost 0 bases, and 3 bases stayed unmatched. The CDR3 loop spans 15 amino acids. The CDR3 DNA, read in part, is TGTGCCAGCAGGGGACTGGGTTATAACTATGCTGAGCAGTTC. Amino acids: CASRGLGYNYAEQF. The whole CDR3 region reads CASRGLGYNYAEQFF. The full variable domain, rest sourced from reference TRBV26 and TRBJ2-1, is NSKVIQTPRYLVKGQGQKAKMRCIPEKGHPVVFWYQQNKNNEFKFLINFQNQEVLQQIDMTEKRFSAECPSNSPCSLEIQSSEAGDSALYLCASRGLGYNYAEQFFGPGTRLTVL.

Note on this clone: Gene and germline names: mouse. The observed sequence ends 1 residue before the CDR3 terminus, with the missing tail filled in from the germline J gene. The chain carries TRBV31 and TRBJ2-7; D not resolved. V was trimmed by 0 bases and J by 4 bases, leaving 7 bases between them. This CDR3 has 12 residues. The germline CDR1 and CDR2 sequences are GKSSPN and SITVG. CDR3 sequence reads: CAWSLPGYEQYF. CDR3 bases read: TGTGCCTGGAGTCTACCTGGTTATGAACAGTAC.

A note on this clone: Any gene name here is a mouse gene name. The read ends 1 residue before the CDR3 terminus; that terminus is restored from the germline J gene. At the DNA level, this CDR3 is encoded by other sequences in the same sample as well. This rearrangement joins TRBV26 to TRBJ2-4; D gene unclear. The CDR3 length is 15 residues. Germline CDR1 KGHPV, CDR2 FQNQEV (reference sequence). V was cut by 0 bases and J by 0 bases, with 7 bases left in between. Incomplete CDR3 DNA: TGTGCCAGCAGTCTGTCGGGCGGGAGTCAAAACACCTTGTAC. This encodes CASSLSGGSQNTLY. The whole CDR3 is CASSLSGGSQNTLYF.

Worth noting for this clone: All gene names here are mouse names. The CDR3 end lies 1 residue beyond the end of the read and is filled in from the germline J gene. This chain uses TRBV3 with TRBJ2-1; D is possibly TRBD2 (6 bases). The CDR3 loop spans 15 amino acids. V lost 2 bases, J lost 1 base, and 9 bases lay in between. CDR1 and CDR2 from the germline V gene are SNHLY and FYNGKV (reference sequence). The CDR3 sequence: CASSLRLANYAEQFF. The CDR3 bases that were read are TGTGCCAGCAGCTTAAGACTGGCCAACTATGCTGAGCAGTTC.

To note about this clone: Mouse gene names and germline throughout. Other DNA sequences in the same sample also yield this CDR3. The chain's CDR3 is CASSQQGGTEVFF. The DNA read from the CDR3 is TGTGCCAGCAGTCAACAGGGGGGCACAGAAGTCTTC. The chain combines TRBV26 with TRBJ1-1; TRBD1 matches 8 bases. Read data end 1 residue before the CDR3 end; the end is taken from the germline J gene. From germline, CDR1 is KGHPV and CDR2 FQNQEV (reference sequence). The trim removed 4 bases at V and 4 bases at J, leaving 2 bases unmatched. The CDR3 sequence is 13 residues long.

By its share, this clone is medium-sized (0.01 to 0.1%). Gene names follow the mouse nomenclature. The CDR3 is cut off 1 residue early in the read; its end comes from the germline J gene. This chain uses TRBV13-1 with TRBJ2-7; 7 bases map to TRBD2. This CDR3 region has 13 residues. V shed 6 bases, J shed 4 bases, and the junction held 7 bases outside the gene matches. Looked up from germline, CDR1 is NSHNY and CDR2 is SYGAGN. The CDR3 sequence: CASTLGVIYEQYF. The DNA read from the CDR3 is TGTGCCAGCACGCTGGGGGTAATTTATGAACAGTAC.

Comments on this clone: Genes and germline are mouse. The CDR3 end is not reached by the read, which stops 1 residue before it; the germline J gene fills it in. V and J are TRBV26 and TRBJ1-3; a possible D gene is TRBD1 (5 bases). V dropped 2 bases and J dropped 2 bases, with 7 bases sitting between them. Looked up from germline, CDR1 is KGHPV and CDR2 is FQNQEV (reference sequence). This CDR3 is 14 amino acids long. The sequenced CDR3 bases are TGTGCCAGCAGTCTGGCCAGGGCTGGAAATACGCTCTAT. This translates into CASSLARAGNTLY. In full, the CDR3 is CASSLARAGNTLYF.

This clone was counted between two and nine times. Gene names denote mouse genes. The CDR3 end lies 1 residue beyond the end of the read and is filled in from the germline J gene. The chain combines TRBV19 with TRBJ1-1, with D maybe TRBD1 (6 bases). V was trimmed by 2 bases and J by 10 bases, leaving 9 bases between them. This CDR3 spans 11 amino acids. Germline-derived CDR1 and CDR2 are FNHDT and SITEND (reference sequence). CDR3 bases read: TGTGCCAGCAGTATGTCGGGGGCAGTCTTC. This sequence encodes CASSMSGAVF. The entire CDR3 sequence reads CASSMSGAVFF.

Worth noting for this clone: The gene names given are mouse names. The missing CDR3 end, 1 residue past where the read stops, is filled in from the germline J gene. The rearrangement joins TRBV3 to TRBJ2-7; 11 nucleotides align to TRBD2. Germline V CDR1 and CDR2: SNHLY, FYNGKV (reference sequence). CDR3 size: 13 residues. V dropped 6 bases and J dropped 3; count of bases not matched to a gene: 1. The CDR3 here is CASRDWGGYEQYF. CDR3 DNA, as far as it was read: TGTGCCAGCAGAGACTGGGGGGGCTATGAACAGTAC.